This is a list of T cell receptor beta chains from one sample in a study of T-cell reconstitution after alpha-beta-depleted transplantation in children. Each CDR3 protein gets one entry after TCRdb re-called the PCR reads with MiXCR. The sample holds about 1,000,000 distinct CDR3 sequences, less than 30% seen once. Source: PBMCs, mostly from graft donor cells, taken 360 days after TCRalphabeta/CD19-depleted stem cell transplant. These receptors were obtained from a boy in the first two years of life who had a stem cell transplant for SCID, so the T cells may come from the graft donor. CDR3s include the opening cysteine and the closing phenylalanine or tryptophan. Fields, in order: D gene, clone size, J gene, V gene, CDR3 protein, CDR3 DNA. A D gene is named only where the DNA matches it firmly. Not every row has a clone size; where given, it reads once, few, many or a size class.

D: NA
size: NA
J: TRBJ1-1
V: TRBV18
CDR3: CASSPLTGFWTEAFF
DNA: TGTGCCAGCTCACCGCTAACAGGGTTTTGGACTGAAGCTTTCTTT

D: NA
size: NA
J: TRBJ2-7
V: TRBV29-1
CDR3: CSVEKLQGYEQYF
DNA: TGCAGCGTTGAAAAACTACAGGGCTACGAGCAGTACTTC

D: TRBD1
size: few
J: TRBJ2-3
V: TRBV6-5
CDR3: CASSFRQGATDTQYF
DNA: TGTGCCAGCAGTTTTCGACAGGGTGCCACAGATACGCAGTATTTT

D: NA
size: NA
J: TRBJ1-2
V: TRBV5-1
CDR3: CASSIGTVGANYGYTF
DNA: TGCGCCAGCAGCATCGGGACCGTGGGTGCTAACTATGGCTACACCTTC

D: NA
size: NA
J: TRBJ2-5
V: TRBV5-1
CDR3: CASSPLRTDKETQYF
DNA: TGCGCCAGCAGCCCCCTTCGGACAGACAAAGAGACCCAGTACTTC

D: NA
size: few
J: TRBJ1-1
V: TRBV29-1
CDR3: CSVNDVRTEAFF
DNA: TGCAGCGTTAACGACGTTCGCACTGAAGCTTTCTTT

D: NA
size: NA
J: TRBJ2-5
V: TRBV7-2
CDR3: CASSSRGNQETQYF
DNA: TGTGCCAGCAGCTCCCGGGGAAACCAAGAGACCCAGTACTTC

D: NA
size: NA
J: TRBJ1-1
V: TRBV5-1
CDR3: CASSHQGYTEAFF
DNA: TGCGCCAGCAGCCATCAGGGTTACACTGAAGCTTTCTTT

D: TRBD1
size: NA
J: TRBJ1-1
V: TRBV5-1
CDR3: CASSYLPLTGGTEAFF
DNA: TGCGCCAGCAGCTATTTACCACTGACAGGGGGGACTGAAGCTTTCTTT

D: TRBD1
size: NA
J: TRBJ2-2
V: TRBV12-3/TRBV12-4
CDR3: CASSSENRGTGELFF
DNA: TGTGCCAGCAGTTCCGAGAACAGGGGAACCGGGGAGCTGTTTTTT

D: TRBD1
size: once
J: TRBJ2-2
V: TRBV7-3
CDR3: CASSRTGGTRELFF
DNA: TGTGCCAGCAGCCGGACAGGGGGCACAAGGGAGCTGTTTTTT

D: NA
size: NA
J: TRBJ2-4
V: TRBV9
CDR3: CASSAGDPAKNIQYF
DNA: TGTGCCAGCAGCGCAGGGGACCCAGCCAAAAACATTCAGTACTTC

D: TRBD2
size: NA
J: TRBJ2-1
V: TRBV20-1
CDR3: CSAASGGAVYNEQFF
DNA: TGCAGTGCTGCTAGCGGGGGGGCCGTCTACAATGAGCAGTTCTTC

D: TRBD1
size: NA
J: TRBJ2-3
V: TRBV10-3
CDR3: CAISRDRGVTDTQYF
DNA: TGTGCCATCAGTCGGGACAGGGGAGTCACAGATACGCAGTATTTT

D: NA
size: NA
J: TRBJ2-1
V: TRBV5-1
CDR3: CATTLDGVHEQFF
DNA: TGCGCCACCACCCTCGACGGCGTCCATGAGCAGTTCTTC

D: NA
size: few
J: TRBJ2-3
V: TRBV5-1
CDR3: CASSLVGDSFTDTQYF
DNA: TGCGCCAGCAGCTTGGTTGGGGATTCCTTCACAGATACGCAGTATTTT

D: NA
size: NA
J: TRBJ2-6
V: TRBV10-3
CDR3: CAISEVRNSGANVLTF
DNA: TGTGCCATCAGTGAGGTGAGGAACTCTGGGGCCAACGTCCTGACTTTC

D: NA
size: NA
J: TRBJ1-2
V: TRBV5-6
CDR3: CASSLGWDLNYGYTF
DNA: TGTGCCAGCAGCTTGGGGTGGGACCTGAACTATGGCTACACCTTC

D: NA
size: NA
J: TRBJ2-4
V: TRBV12-3/TRBV12-4
CDR3: CASGDSGSLYF
DNA: TGTGCCAGCGGAGACTCGGGAAGTCTGTACTTC

D: NA
size: many
J: TRBJ2-6
V: TRBV12-3/TRBV12-4
CDR3: CASSLALNAYSGANVLTF
DNA: TGTGCCAGCAGTTTAGCGCTAAATGCTTACTCTGGGGCCAACGTCCTGACTTTC

D: NA
size: NA
J: TRBJ2-3
V: TRBV5-1
CDR3: CASSPRGVADTQYF
DNA: TGCGCCAGCAGCCCGAGGGGGGTCGCAGATACGCAGTATTTT

D: TRBD1
size: few
J: TRBJ1-4
V: TRBV7-9
CDR3: CASSLEVSTGKDEKLFF
DNA: TGTGCCAGCAGCTTAGAGGTATCGACAGGGAAGGATGAAAAACTGTTTTTT

D: NA
size: few
J: TRBJ2-1
V: TRBV24-1
CDR3: CATSDPPGDEQFF
DNA: TGTGCCACCAGTGATCCTCCCGGCGATGAGCAGTTCTTC

D: NA
size: NA
J: TRBJ1-4
V: TRBV5-1
CDR3: CASSLERGGEKLFF
DNA: TGCGCCAGCAGCTTGGAGAGGGGCGGTGAAAAACTGTTTTTT

D: TRBD2
size: NA
J: TRBJ2-4
V: TRBV2
CDR3: CASGGIAGGHLGQNIQYF
DNA: TGTGCCAGCGGGGGAATAGCGGGGGGCCATCTGGGCCAAAACATTCAGTACTTC

D: NA
size: NA
J: TRBJ1-1
V: TRBV12-3/TRBV12-4
CDR3: CASRQTGNTEAFF
DNA: TGTGCCAGCAGACAGACAGGGAACACTGAAGCTTTCTTT

D: TRBD2
size: few
J: TRBJ2-1
V: TRBV2
CDR3: CASSSSGAEYNEQFF
DNA: TGTGCCAGCAGTTCTAGCGGGGCAGAGTACAATGAGCAGTTCTTC

D: NA
size: NA
J: TRBJ2-2
V: TRBV5-1
CDR3: CATGGASHGELFF
DNA: TGCGCCACGGGGGGCGCCTCTCACGGGGAGCTGTTTTTT

D: TRBD2
size: NA
J: TRBJ2-3
V: TRBV7-9
CDR3: CASSRTSWGTDTQYF
DNA: TGTGCCAGCAGTCGGACTAGCTGGGGCACAGATACGCAGTATTTT

D: NA
size: few
J: TRBJ2-1
V: TRBV27
CDR3: CASISGDPNEQFF
DNA: TGTGCCAGCATCTCGGGGGACCCAAATGAGCAGTTCTTC

D: TRBD1
size: few
J: TRBJ2-1
V: TRBV12-3/TRBV12-4
CDR3: CASNPGTGGGNEQFF
DNA: TGTGCCAGCAACCCAGGGACAGGGGGCGGCAATGAGCAGTTCTTC

D: TRBD1
size: NA
J: TRBJ2-5
V: TRBV5-1
CDR3: CASSPGQGVQTQYF
DNA: TGCGCCAGCAGCCCCGGACAGGGCGTCCAGACCCAGTACTTC

D: NA
size: NA
J: TRBJ2-3
V: TRBV12-3/TRBV12-4
CDR3: CASGRGWGDTQYF
DNA: TGTGCCAGCGGCCGGGGGTGGGGAGATACGCAGTATTTT

D: TRBD1
size: NA
J: TRBJ2-5
V: TRBV5-1
CDR3: CASSFSPGQDQETQYF
DNA: TGCGCCAGCAGCTTCTCCCCGGGACAGGACCAAGAGACCCAGTACTTC

D: TRBD1
size: NA
J: TRBJ2-7
V: TRBV12-3/TRBV12-4
CDR3: CATTSGGRREQYF
DNA: TGTGCCACCACCTCAGGGGGCCGACGCGAGCAGTACTTC

D: NA
size: few
J: TRBJ1-4
V: TRBV7-6
CDR3: CASSESGEKLFF
DNA: TGTGCCAGCAGCGAGAGTGGTGAAAAACTGTTTTTT

D: TRBD2
size: few
J: TRBJ2-7
V: TRBV2
CDR3: CASSEWGGKAYF
DNA: TGTGCCAGCAGTGAATGGGGGGGAAAGGCGTACTTC

D: NA
size: NA
J: TRBJ2-5
V: TRBV12-3/TRBV12-4
CDR3: CASSHTETQYF
DNA: TGTGCCAGCAGTCATACAGAGACCCAGTACTTC

D: NA
size: few
J: TRBJ1-5
V: TRBV12-3/TRBV12-4
CDR3: CASSFGADSNQPQHF
DNA: TGTGCCAGCAGTTTTGGGGCAGATAGCAATCAGCCCCAGCATTTT

D: NA
size: NA
J: TRBJ2-5
V: TRBV7-6
CDR3: CASSPGRMRETQYF
DNA: TGTGCCAGCAGCCCGGGACGGATGAGGGAGACCCAGTACTTC

D: NA
size: few
J: TRBJ2-3
V: TRBV7-8
CDR3: CASSLGSKTDTQYF
DNA: TGTGCCAGCAGCTTAGGCTCCAAGACAGATACGCAGTATTTT

D: NA
size: few
J: TRBJ2-2
V: TRBV18
CDR3: CASSAREIPNTGELFF
DNA: TGTGCCAGCTCCGCCCGAGAGATTCCGAACACCGGGGAGCTGTTTTTT

D: TRBD2
size: NA
J: TRBJ2-3
V: TRBV6-2/TRBV6-3
CDR3: CASSPGTSGGAADTQYF
DNA: TGTGCCAGCAGTCCCGGGACTAGCGGGGGGGCCGCAGATACGCAGTATTTT

D: NA
size: few
J: TRBJ1-2
V: TRBV20-1
CDR3: CSAQIGGNYGYTF
DNA: TGCAGTGCTCAGATCGGGGGGAACTATGGCTACACCTTC

D: TRBD1
size: NA
J: TRBJ2-7
V: TRBV6-1
CDR3: CASSPGDRSYEQYF
DNA: TGTGCCAGCAGCCCCGGGGACAGGTCTTACGAGCAGTACTTC

D: NA
size: few
J: TRBJ2-3
V: TRBV9
CDR3: CASSPRTDPETHTDTQYF
DNA: TGTGCCAGCAGCCCCCGGACGGACCCCGAAACTCACACAGATACGCAGTATTTT

D: NA
size: few
J: TRBJ1-5
V: TRBV6-5
CDR3: CASSFNRDQPQHF
DNA: TGTGCCAGCAGTTTCAACAGGGATCAGCCCCAGCATTTT

D: NA
size: NA
J: TRBJ2-5
V: TRBV20-1
CDR3: CSASGRQETQYF
DNA: TGCAGTGCTAGCGGGCGGCAAGAGACCCAGTACTTC

D: TRBD2
size: NA
J: TRBJ2-7
V: TRBV5-1
CDR3: CASSQSGGGPFYEQYF
DNA: TGCGCCAGCAGCCAGTCGGGCGGGGGGCCCTTCTACGAGCAGTACTTC

D: TRBD1
size: NA
J: TRBJ1-4
V: TRBV20-1
CDR3: CSAPTGTEHEKLFF
DNA: TGCAGTGCCCCCACCGGGACAGAGCATGAAAAACTGTTTTTT